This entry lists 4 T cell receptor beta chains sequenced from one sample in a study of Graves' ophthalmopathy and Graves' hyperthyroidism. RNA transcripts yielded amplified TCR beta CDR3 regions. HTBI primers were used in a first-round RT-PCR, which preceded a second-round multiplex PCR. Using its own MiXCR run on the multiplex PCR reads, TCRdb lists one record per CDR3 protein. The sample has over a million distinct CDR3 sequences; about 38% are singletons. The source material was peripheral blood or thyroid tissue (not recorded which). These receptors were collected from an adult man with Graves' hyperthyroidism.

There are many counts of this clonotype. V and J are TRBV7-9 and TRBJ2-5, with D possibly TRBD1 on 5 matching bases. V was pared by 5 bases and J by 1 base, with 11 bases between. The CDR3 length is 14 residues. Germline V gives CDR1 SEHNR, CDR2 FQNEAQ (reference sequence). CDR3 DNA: TGTGCCAGCAGCCCCCAGGGATCCCAAGAGACCCAGTACTTC. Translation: CASSPQGSQETQYF.

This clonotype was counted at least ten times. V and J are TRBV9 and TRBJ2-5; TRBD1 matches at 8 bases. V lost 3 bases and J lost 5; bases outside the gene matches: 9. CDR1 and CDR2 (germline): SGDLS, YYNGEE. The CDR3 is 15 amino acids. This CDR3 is CASSAGGLYLETQYF. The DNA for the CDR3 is TGTGCCAGCAGCGCAGGGGGCTTGTATCTGGAGACCCAGTACTTC.

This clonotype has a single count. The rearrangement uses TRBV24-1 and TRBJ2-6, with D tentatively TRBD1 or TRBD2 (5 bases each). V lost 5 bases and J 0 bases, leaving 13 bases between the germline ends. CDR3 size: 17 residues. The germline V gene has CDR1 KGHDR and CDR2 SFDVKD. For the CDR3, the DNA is TGTGCCACCAGTGGTGGGGGTGCGTTCTCTGGGGCCAACGTCCTGACTTTC. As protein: CATSGGGAFSGANVLTF.

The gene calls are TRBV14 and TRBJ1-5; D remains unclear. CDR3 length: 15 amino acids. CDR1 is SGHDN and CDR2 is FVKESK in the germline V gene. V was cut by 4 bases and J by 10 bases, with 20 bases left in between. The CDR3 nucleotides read TGTGCCAGCAGCCCTCTAGTAGGACTGAATCGACCCCAGCATTTT. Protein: CASSPLVGLNRPQHF.